This TCR beta chain appears in the sequencing data of a study of cytomegalovirus exposure and HLA in healthy donors. Vbeta (60) and Jbeta (13) primers were used in the PCR. Clones were sequenced by immunoSEQ multiplex PCR, and TCRdb holds only the in-frame ones, with some missing. The data contain 160,000 or so clones, 80% of them singletons. The CDR3 sequence is 14 residues long. Between the trimmed V and J ends, which lost 6 bases and 5 bases, there was a span of 14 bases. Germline assignment: CDR1 LNHDA and CDR2 SQIVND (reference sequence). What was sequenced was PBMCs. The chain combines TRBV19 with TRBJ1-5, with D perhaps matching TRBD1 (5 bases). The sequence came from a male donor in good health and CMV-seropositive. The CDR3 DNA reads TGTGCCAGTAGATGGGGAGGAGGGGATCAGCCCCAGCATTTT. This sequence encodes CASRWGGGDQPQHF.